This T cell receptor (beta chain) was obtained from a study of T cell responses to AZD1222 COVID-19 vaccine. For the study at large: Pooled samples include second doses given at about 4 or 12 weeks.

General study findings and limits: Researchers report vaccine-associated CD4 TCRs spanning spike, with dominance at 160-218 and 743-854. Clonal diversity was possibly underestimated, and white British individuals and females predominated among donors. There were repertoire samples only from the period after the peak T cell response.

Here immunoSEQ multiplex PCR was the method, and the copy in TCRdb shows in-frame clones only, minus some. The table has approximately 120,000 clones, about 89% seen once. The germline V gene has CDR1 LNHDA and CDR2 SQIVND (reference sequence). The CDR3 loop spans 13 amino acids. V was clipped by 5 bases and J by 7 bases, with 14 bases between them. As to this clone: Its antigen is unknown.

The sequences come from peripheral blood, collected on day 0 of AZD1222 vaccination. This receptor was taken from an adult in good health. The chain carries TRBV19 and TRBJ1-2; possibly TRBD1 for D (5 bases). CDR3 region: CASSPDSVSGYTF. The CDR3 coding sequence is TGTGCCAGTAGTCCAGACAGCGTATCTGGCTACACCTTC.